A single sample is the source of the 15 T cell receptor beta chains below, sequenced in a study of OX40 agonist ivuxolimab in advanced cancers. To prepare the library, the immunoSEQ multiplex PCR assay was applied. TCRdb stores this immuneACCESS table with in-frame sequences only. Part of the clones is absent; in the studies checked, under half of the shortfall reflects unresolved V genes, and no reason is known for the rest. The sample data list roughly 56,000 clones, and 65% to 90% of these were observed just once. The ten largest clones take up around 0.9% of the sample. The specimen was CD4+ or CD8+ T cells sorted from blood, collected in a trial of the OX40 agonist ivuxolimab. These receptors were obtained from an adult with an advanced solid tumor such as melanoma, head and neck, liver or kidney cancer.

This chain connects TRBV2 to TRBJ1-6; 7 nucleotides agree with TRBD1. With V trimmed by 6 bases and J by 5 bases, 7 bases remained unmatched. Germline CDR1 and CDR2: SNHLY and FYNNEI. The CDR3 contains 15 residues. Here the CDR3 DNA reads TGTGCCAGCAGCGTACAGGGGATTGATAATTCACCCCTCCACTTT. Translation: CASSVQGIDNSPLHF.

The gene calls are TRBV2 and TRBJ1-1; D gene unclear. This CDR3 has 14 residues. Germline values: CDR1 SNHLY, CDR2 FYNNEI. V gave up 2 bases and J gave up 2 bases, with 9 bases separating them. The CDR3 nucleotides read TGTGCCAGCAGTGAACGTAAAGAAAACACTGAAGCTTTCTTT. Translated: CASSERKENTEAFF.

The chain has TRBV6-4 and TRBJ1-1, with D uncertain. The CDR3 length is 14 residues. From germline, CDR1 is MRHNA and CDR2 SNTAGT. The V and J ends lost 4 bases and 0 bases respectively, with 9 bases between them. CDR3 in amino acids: CASSVWNMNTEAFF. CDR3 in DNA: TGTGCCAGCAGTGTTTGGAACATGAACACTGAAGCTTTCTTT.

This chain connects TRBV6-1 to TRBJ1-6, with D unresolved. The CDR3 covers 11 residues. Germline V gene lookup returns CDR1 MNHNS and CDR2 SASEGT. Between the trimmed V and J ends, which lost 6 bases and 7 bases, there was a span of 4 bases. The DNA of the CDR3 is TGTGCCAGCAGACAGAATTCACCCCTCCACTTT. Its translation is CASRQNSPLHF.

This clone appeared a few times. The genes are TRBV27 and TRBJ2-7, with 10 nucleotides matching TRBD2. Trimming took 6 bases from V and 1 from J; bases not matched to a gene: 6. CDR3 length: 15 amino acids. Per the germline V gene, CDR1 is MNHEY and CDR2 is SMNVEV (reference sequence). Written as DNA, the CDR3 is TGTGCCAGCAGCCTAGCGGGAGTAGAATCCTACGAGCAGTACTTC. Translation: CASSLAGVESYEQYF.

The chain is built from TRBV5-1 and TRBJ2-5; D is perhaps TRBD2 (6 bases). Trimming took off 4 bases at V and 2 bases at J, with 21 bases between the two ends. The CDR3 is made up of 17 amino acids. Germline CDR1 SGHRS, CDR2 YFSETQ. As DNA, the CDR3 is TGCGCCAGCAGCCCCCCTCATCTTTGGACTACACAAGAGACCCAGTACTTC. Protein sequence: CASSPPHLWTTQETQYF.

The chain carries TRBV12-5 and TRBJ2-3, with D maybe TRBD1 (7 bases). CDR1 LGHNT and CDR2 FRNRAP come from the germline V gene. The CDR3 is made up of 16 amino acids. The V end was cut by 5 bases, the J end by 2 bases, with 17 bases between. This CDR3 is CASGPEGQTTTDTQYF. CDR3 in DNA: TGTGCTAGTGGTCCGGAGGGACAGACAACCACAGATACGCAGTATTTT.

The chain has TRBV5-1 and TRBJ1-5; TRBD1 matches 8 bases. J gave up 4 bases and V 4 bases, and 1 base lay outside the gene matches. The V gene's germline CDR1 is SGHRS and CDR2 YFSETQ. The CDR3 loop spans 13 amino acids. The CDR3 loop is CASSRDRNQPQHF. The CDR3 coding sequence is TGCGCCAGCAGCCGGGACAGGAATCAGCCCCAGCATTTT. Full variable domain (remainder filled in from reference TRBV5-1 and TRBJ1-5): KAGVTQTPRYLIKTRGQQVTLSCSPISGHRSVSWYQQTPGQGLQFLFEYFSETQRNKGNFPGRFSGRQFSNSRSEMNVSTLELGDSALYLCASSRDRNQPQHFGDGTRLSIL.

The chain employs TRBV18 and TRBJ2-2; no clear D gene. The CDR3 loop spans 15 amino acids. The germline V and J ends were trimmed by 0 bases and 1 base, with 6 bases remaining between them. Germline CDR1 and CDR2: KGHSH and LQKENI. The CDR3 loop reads CASSPPKRNTGELFF. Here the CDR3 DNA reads TGTGCCAGCTCACCACCAAAAAGGAACACCGGGGAGCTGTTTTTT.

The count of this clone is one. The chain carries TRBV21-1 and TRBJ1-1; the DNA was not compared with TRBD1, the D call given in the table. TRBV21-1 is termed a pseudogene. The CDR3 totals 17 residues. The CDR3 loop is CASSKEGDRFSHTEAFF. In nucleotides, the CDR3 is TGTGCCAGCAGCAAAGAGGGGGACAGGTTCTCACACACTGAAGCTTTCTTT.

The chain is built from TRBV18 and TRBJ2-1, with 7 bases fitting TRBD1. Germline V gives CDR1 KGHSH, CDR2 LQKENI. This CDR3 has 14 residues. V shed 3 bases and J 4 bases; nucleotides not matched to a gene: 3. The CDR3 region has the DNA TGTGCCAGCTCACCTCGGGACAGTTACAATGAGCAGTTCTTC. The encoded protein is CASSPRDSYNEQFF.

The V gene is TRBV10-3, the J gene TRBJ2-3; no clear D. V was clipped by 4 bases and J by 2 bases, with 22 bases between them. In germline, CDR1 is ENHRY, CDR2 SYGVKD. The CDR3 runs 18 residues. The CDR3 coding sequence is TGTGCCATCAGTGGCATAGGACCAAACAGTATACACACAGATACGCAGTATTTT. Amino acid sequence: CAISGIGPNSIHTDTQYF.

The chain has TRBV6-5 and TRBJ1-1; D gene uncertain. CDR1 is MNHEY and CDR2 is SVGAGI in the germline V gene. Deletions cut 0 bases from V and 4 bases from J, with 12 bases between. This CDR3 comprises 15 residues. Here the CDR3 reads CASSYSGSFATEAFF. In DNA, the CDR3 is TGTGCCAGCAGTTACTCGGGCAGCTTCGCCACTGAAGCTTTCTTT.

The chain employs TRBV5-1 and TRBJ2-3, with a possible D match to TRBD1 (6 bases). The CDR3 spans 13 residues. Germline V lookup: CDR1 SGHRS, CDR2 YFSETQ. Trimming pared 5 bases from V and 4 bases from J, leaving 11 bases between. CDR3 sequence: CASRRDRSDTQYF. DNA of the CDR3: TGCGCCAGCAGACGTGACAGGTCAGATACGCAGTATTTT.

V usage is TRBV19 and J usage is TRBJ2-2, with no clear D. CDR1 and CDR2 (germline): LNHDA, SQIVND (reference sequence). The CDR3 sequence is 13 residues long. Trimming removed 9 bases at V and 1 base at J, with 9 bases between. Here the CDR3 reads CASSPENTGELFF. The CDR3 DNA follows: TGTGCCAGCTCACCCGAGAACACCGGGGAGCTGTTTTTT. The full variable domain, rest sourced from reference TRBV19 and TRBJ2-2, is DGGITQSPKYLFRKEGQNVTLSCEQNLNHDAMYWYRQDPGQGLRLIYYSQIVNDFQKGDIAEGYSVSREKKESFPLTVTSAQKNPTAFYLCASSPENTGELFFGEGSRLTVL.